This T cell receptor beta chain was captured in a study of blood T cells in healthy people across ages. Notes on the study in general: Per million T cells, the diversity of TCR beta decreased roughly linearly as age advanced.

CDR3 length: 15 residues. In germline, CDR1 is SGHDN, CDR2 FVKESK. With regard to this clonotype: Its antigen is undetermined. One junction end does not reproduce the germline sequence, and a read error may be involved.

Primed by a sample-barcoded 5' primer and a J-beta primer mix, a second PCR proceeded for 7 to 11 cycles. One entry per CDR3 protein, called by TCRdb with MiXCR from the 5' RACE reads. This sample has 600,000 to 850,000 distinct CDR3 sequences, with approximately 39% found just once. Sequenced material: blood. This chain uses TRBV14 with TRBJ2-1; 7 bases are shared with TRBD1. The assigned J gene may be wrong: the sequence end matches TRBJ2-7 better. The source of this sequence is a woman aged 60-75 years in good health. Here the CDR3 reads CACSPRERGLYEQYF. The CDR3 bases are TGTGCCTGCAGCCCCCGAGAAAGGGGGCTCTACGAGCAGTACTTC.